These T cell receptor beta chains were read from a single sample in a study of post-analysis software for immune sequencing data. TCRdb re-called the PCR reads with MiXCR, one entry per CDR3 protein. There are fewer than 850,000 distinct CDR3 sequences in the sample; roughly 27% occur only once, and around 0.55% lies in the top ten. Sequencing was done on a sample of blood. The receptors come from a girl between 5 and 17 years old with multiple sclerosis. Both conserved end residues are part of each CDR3. A D gene is named only where the DNA matches it firmly. A row's size may be missing; if present it is once, few, many or a size class.

clone size | J gene | D gene | V gene | CDR3 protein | CDR3 DNA
few | TRBJ1-2 | TRBD1 | TRBV7-2 | CASSLGGTGAYYGYTF | TGTGCCAGCAGCTTAGGGGGGACAGGGGCTTACTATGGCTACACCTTC
. | TRBJ1-2 | . | TRBV12-3/TRBV12-4 | CATAGDGLWGYTF | TGTGCCACCGCCGGAGACGGTCTATGGGGCTACACCTTC
. | TRBJ1-4 | . | TRBV5-1 | CASSLGFRQQDEKLFF | TGCGCCAGCAGCTTGGGTTTCCGACAGCAGGACGAAAAACTGTTTTTT
few | TRBJ1-2 | . | TRBV6-5 | CASSPLRGVRSPTF | TGTGCCAGCAGTCCCCTCCGGGGGGTCCGCAGTCCCACCTTC
few | TRBJ2-1 | . | TRBV6-5 | CASSYASRYNEQFF | TGTGCCAGCAGTTACGCATCGAGGTACAATGAGCAGTTCTTC
. | TRBJ2-7 | TRBD2 | TRBV7-2 | CASREGRGALSEQYF | TGTGCCAGCAGAGAGGGGAGGGGAGCGCTGTCCGAGCAGTACTTC
few | TRBJ2-7 | . | TRBV7-2 | CASSLGQGMQYF | TGTGCCAGCAGCTTAGGGCAGGGTATGCAGTACTTC
few | TRBJ1-2 | TRBD1 | TRBV25-1 | CASSTGTGEGLDYGYTF | TGTGCCAGCAGTACTGGGACAGGAGAGGGGTTGGACTATGGCTACACCTTC
. | TRBJ2-3 | TRBD2 | TRBV3-1 | CASSLVGSGGASTDTQYF | TGTGCCAGCAGCCTAGTAGGTTCCGGGGGGGCTAGCACAGATACGCAGTATTTT
few | TRBJ1-5 | . | TRBV12-3/TRBV12-4 | CASSFRFGGDGSGSQPQHF | TGTGCCAGCAGTTTCCGTTTCGGGGGGGACGGCAGTGGGAGTCAGCCCCAGCATTTT
. | TRBJ2-5 | . | TRBV2 | CASPLAGTETQYF | TGTGCCAGCCCCCTGGCGGGAACAGAGACCCAGTACTTC
few | TRBJ2-1 | TRBD1 | TRBV7-6 | CASSLARSQGAGNEQFF | TGTGCCAGCAGCTTAGCGCGGTCGCAGGGGGCCGGCAATGAGCAGTTCTTC
. | TRBJ1-5 | . | TRBV2 | CASRPQNQPQHF | TGTGCCAGCCGCCCCCAGAATCAGCCCCAGCATTTT
few | TRBJ2-7 | . | TRBV6-1 | CASRDLVREQYF | TGTGCCAGCCGGGACCTGGTGCGCGAGCAGTACTTC
many | TRBJ2-7 | TRBD2 | TRBV20-1 | CSARASGTSGTSYEQYF | TGCAGTGCTAGAGCCTCAGGGACTAGCGGGACCTCCTACGAGCAGTACTTC
few | TRBJ2-1 | . | TRBV5-1 | CASSLVGGGLISYNEQFF | TGCGCCAGCAGCTTGGTGGGCGGGGGCCTAATTTCCTACAATGAGCAGTTCTTC
few | TRBJ2-7 | . | TRBV7-2 | CASSVFSEQYF | TGTGCCAGCAGCGTCTTTTCCGAGCAGTACTTC
. | TRBJ2-5 | TRBD2 | TRBV7-2 | CASSSGSGIQETQYF | TGTGCCAGCAGCTCTGGCAGCGGGATACAAGAGACCCAGTACTTC
. | TRBJ2-2 | . | TRBV6-5 | CATLEGGRGTGELFF | TGTGCCACTCTGGAGGGGGGGCGCGGCACCGGGGAGCTGTTTTTT
. | TRBJ2-3 | . | TRBV4-1 | CASFSTDTRYF | TGCGCCAGTTTCAGCACAGATACGCGGTATTTT
. | TRBJ1-2 | . | TRBV6-2/TRBV6-3 | CASSPRRIHGYTF | TGTGCCAGCAGTCCTCGACGGATTCATGGCTACACCTTC
few | TRBJ1-1 | . | TRBV29-1 | CSVEGFPEAFF | TGCAGCGTTGAAGGGTTTCCCGAAGCTTTCTTT
. | TRBJ2-1 | . | TRBV7-2 | CASSLTYYNEQFF | TGTGCCAGCAGCTTAACCTATTACAATGAGCAGTTCTTC
few | TRBJ2-7 | TRBD1 | TRBV27 | CASNDRGLSYEQYF | TGTGCCAGCAACGACAGGGGGCTTTCTTACGAGCAGTACTTC
. | TRBJ2-1 | . | TRBV5-1 | CASSLASKSSYNEQFF | TGCGCCAGCAGCTTGGCCTCCAAGAGCTCCTACAATGAGCAGTTCTTC
. | TRBJ1-1 | . | TRBV29-1 | CSVNSPDLNTEAFF | TGCAGCGTGAATTCCCCGGACCTGAACACTGAAGCTTTCTTT
few | TRBJ2-7 | . | TRBV28 | CASATGLYEQYF | TGTGCCAGCGCAACAGGGTTGTACGAGCAGTACTTC
. | TRBJ2-2 | TRBD1 | TRBV6-5 | CASSPGQGPFGELFF | TGTGCCAGCTCGCCGGGACAGGGGCCGTTTGGGGAGCTGTTTTTT
few | TRBJ2-3 | . | TRBV11-1 | CASSLGGGMDTQYF | TGTGCCAGCAGCTTAGGAGGGGGAATGGATACGCAGTATTTT
. | TRBJ2-5 | TRBD1 | TRBV28 | CASVARGLGRTQYF | TGTGCCAGCGTCGCCAGGGGGCTAGGACGGACCCAGTACTTC
. | TRBJ1-5 | . | TRBV13 | CASSRREAGQPQHF | TGTGCCAGCAGCCGTCGCGAGGCCGGGCAGCCCCAGCATTTT
few | TRBJ2-1 | TRBD2 | TRBV12-3/TRBV12-4 | CASTLGWTSGGAYNEQFF | TGTGCCAGCACCTTAGGGTGGACTAGCGGGGGGGCGTACAATGAGCAGTTCTTC
. | TRBJ1-5 | . | TRBV4-1 | CASSQEPRDRSNQPQHF | TGCGCCAGCAGCCAAGAACCCCGGGACCGTAGCAATCAGCCCCAGCATTTT
many | TRBJ1-2 | TRBD1 | TRBV20-1 | CSARGTGGYYGYTF | TGCAGTGCTAGAGGGACAGGGGGATATTATGGCTACACCTTC
few | TRBJ2-7 | TRBD1 | TRBV29-1 | CSGGTDAYEQYF | TGCAGCGGGGGGACAGATGCCTACGAGCAGTACTTC
. | TRBJ2-3 | . | TRBV11-2 | CASSTRDGRRTDTQYF | TGTGCCAGCAGCACCCGGGACGGGCGGAGGACAGATACGCAGTATTTT
. | TRBJ2-1 | . | TRBV2 | CASSEDRDREGNEQFF | TGTGCCAGCAGTGAAGATCGTGACAGGGAGGGGAATGAGCAGTTCTTC
. | TRBJ2-1 | . | TRBV7-6 | CASSLEVLVGYNEQFF | TGTGCCAGCAGCTTAGAGGTGTTAGTGGGTTACAATGAGCAGTTCTTC
. | TRBJ1-6 | . | TRBV27 | CASSKLGSFYSPLHF | TGTGCCAGCAGTAAGCTGGGGTCATTTTATTCACCCCTCCACTTT